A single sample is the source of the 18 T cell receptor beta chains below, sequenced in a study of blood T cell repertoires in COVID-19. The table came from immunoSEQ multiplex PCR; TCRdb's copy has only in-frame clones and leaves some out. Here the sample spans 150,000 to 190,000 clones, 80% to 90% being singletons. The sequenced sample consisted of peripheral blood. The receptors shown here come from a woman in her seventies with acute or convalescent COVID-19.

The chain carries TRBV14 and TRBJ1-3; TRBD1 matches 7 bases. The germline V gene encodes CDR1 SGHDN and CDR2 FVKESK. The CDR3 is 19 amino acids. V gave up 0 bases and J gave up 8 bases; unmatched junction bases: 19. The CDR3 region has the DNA TGTGCCAGCAGCCAAGATATCGTTCCGGGCAGGGGGGACAGAGACACCATATATTTT. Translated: CASSQDIVPGRGDRDTIYF.

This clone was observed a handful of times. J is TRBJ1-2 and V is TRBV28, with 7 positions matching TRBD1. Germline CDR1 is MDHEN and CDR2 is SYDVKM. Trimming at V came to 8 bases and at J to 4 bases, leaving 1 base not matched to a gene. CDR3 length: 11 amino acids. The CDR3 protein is CASGTVYGYTF. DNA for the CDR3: TGTGCCAGCGGGACAGTCTATGGCTACACCTTC.

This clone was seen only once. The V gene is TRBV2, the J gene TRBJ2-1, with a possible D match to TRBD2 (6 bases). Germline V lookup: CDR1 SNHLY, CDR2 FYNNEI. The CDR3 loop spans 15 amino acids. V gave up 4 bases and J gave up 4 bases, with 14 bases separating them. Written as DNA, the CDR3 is TGTGCCAGCAGTGGCTGGACTACCATTTACAATGAGCAGTTCTTC. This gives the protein CASSGWTTIYNEQFF.

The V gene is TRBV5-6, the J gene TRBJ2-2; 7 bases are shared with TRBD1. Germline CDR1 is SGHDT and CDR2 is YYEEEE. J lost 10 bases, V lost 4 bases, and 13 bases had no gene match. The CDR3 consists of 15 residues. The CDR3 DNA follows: TGTGCCAGCAGCAGGGGGCAAGTGGCCTTCTCGGAGCTGTTTTTT. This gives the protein CASSRGQVAFSELFF.

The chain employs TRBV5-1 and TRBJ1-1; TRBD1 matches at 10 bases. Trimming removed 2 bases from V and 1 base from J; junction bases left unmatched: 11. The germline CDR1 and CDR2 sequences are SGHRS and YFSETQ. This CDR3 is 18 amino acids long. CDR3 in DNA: TGCGCCAGCAGCTTCACGGGACAGGGGCCTCCCAGGAACACTGAAGCTTTCTTT. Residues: CASSFTGQGPPRNTEAFF.

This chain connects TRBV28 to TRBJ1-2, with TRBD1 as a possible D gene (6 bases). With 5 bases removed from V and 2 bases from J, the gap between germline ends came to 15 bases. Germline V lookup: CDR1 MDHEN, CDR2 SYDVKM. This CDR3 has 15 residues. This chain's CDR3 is CASSVPRDKNYGYTF. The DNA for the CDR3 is TGTGCCAGCAGTGTGCCTAGGGACAAAAACTATGGCTACACCTTC.

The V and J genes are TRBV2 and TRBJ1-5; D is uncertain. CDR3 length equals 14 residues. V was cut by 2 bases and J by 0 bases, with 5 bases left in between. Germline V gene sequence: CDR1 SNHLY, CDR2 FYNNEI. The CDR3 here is CASSERVSNQPQHF. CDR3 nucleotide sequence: TGTGCCAGCAGTGAACGGGTTAGCAATCAGCCCCAGCATTTT.

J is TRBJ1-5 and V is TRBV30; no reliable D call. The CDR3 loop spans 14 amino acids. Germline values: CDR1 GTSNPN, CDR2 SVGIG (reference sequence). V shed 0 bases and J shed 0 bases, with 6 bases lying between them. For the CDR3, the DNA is TGTGCCTGGAGTGTACGGAGTAGCAATCAGCCCCAGCATTTT. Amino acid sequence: CAWSVRSSNQPQHF.

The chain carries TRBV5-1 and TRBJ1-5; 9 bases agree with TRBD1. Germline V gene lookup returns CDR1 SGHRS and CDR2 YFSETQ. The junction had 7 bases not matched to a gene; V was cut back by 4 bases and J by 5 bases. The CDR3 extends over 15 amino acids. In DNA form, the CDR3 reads TGCGCCAGCAGCCTCGGGACAGGGCGGGATCAGCCCCAGCATTTT. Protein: CASSLGTGRDQPQHF. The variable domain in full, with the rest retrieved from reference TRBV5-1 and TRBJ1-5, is KAGVTQTPRYLIKTRGQQVTLSCSPISGHRSVSWYQQTPGQGLQFLFEYFSETQRNKGNFPGRFSGRQFSNSRSEMNVSTLELGDSALYLCASSLGTGRDQPQHFGDGTRLSIL.

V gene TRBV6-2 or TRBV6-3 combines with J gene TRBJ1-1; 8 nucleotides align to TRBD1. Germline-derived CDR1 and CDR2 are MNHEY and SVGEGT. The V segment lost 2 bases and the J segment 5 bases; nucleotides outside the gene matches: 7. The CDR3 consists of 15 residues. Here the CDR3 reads CASSYLGQGRTEAFF. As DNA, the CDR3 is TGTGCCAGCAGTTACCTAGGACAGGGCAGGACTGAAGCTTTCTTT.

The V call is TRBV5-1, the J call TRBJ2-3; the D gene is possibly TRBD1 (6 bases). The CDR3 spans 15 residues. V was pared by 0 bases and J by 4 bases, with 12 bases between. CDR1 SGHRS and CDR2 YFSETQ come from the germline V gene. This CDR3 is CASSLDRARADTQYF. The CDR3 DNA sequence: TGCGCCAGCAGCTTGGACAGGGCGAGGGCAGATACGCAGTATTTT.

CDR3 DNA: TGTGCCAGCAGCCCCGGAGGGTTAACTAATGAAAAACTGTTTTTT. It yields the protein CASSPGGLTNEKLFF. This chain joins TRBV7-9 and TRBJ1-4; D remains unclear. The CDR3 consists of 15 residues. The V gene lost 5 bases and the J gene lost 1 base, with 11 bases spanning the gap. Germline-derived CDR1 and CDR2 are SEHNR and FQNEAQ (reference sequence).

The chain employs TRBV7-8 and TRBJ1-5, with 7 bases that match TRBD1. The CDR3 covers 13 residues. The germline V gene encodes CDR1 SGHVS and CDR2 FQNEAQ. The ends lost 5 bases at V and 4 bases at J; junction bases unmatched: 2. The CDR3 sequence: CASSPGQNQPQHF. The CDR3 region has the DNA TGTGCCAGCAGCCCGGGACAGAATCAGCCCCAGCATTTT.

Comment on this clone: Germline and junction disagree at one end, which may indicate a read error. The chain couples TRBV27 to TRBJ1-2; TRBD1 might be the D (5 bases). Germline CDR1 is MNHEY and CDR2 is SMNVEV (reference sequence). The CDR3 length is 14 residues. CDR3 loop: CASRFAGPNYGYTF. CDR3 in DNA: TGTGCCAGCCGTTTTGCGGGACCGAACTATGGCTACACCTTC.

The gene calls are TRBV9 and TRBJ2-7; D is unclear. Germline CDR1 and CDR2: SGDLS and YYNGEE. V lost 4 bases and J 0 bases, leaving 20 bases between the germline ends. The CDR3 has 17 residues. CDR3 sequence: CASSSKEDGFPSYEQYV. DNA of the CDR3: TGTGCCAGCAGCTCCAAAGAGGATGGATTCCCCTCCTACGAGCAGTACGTC.

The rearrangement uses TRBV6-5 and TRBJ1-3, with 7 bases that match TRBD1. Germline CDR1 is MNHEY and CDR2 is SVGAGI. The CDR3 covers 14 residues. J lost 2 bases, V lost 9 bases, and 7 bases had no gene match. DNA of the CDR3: TGTGCCAGTTCCGCCGGGACAGCTGGAAACACCATATATTTT. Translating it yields CASSAGTAGNTIYF.

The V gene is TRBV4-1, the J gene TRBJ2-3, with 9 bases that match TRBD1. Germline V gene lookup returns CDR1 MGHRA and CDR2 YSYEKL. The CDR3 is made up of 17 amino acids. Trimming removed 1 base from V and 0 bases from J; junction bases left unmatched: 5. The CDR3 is CASSQARGTGSTDTQYF. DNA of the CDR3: TGCGCCAGCAGCCAAGCTCGCGGGACAGGGAGCACAGATACGCAGTATTTT.

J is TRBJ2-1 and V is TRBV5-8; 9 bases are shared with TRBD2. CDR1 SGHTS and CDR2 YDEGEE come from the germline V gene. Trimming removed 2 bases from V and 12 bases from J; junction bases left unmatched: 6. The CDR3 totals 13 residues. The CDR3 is CASSLRRGGSQFF. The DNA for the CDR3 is TGTGCCAGCAGCTTACGGCGGGGGGGCTCGCAGTTCTTC.